Below are 31 T cell receptor beta chains sequenced from a single sample in a study of blood T cell repertoires in COVID-19. Some clones are missing from TCRdb's copy, which holds only in-frame ones; the method was immunoSEQ multiplex PCR. The sample has about 400,000 clones, approximately 86% seen once. The sequenced sample was peripheral blood. The receptors stem from a human donor in a cohort sampled during active COVID-19.

This chain uses TRBV5-6 with TRBJ2-2; 9 bases are a match to TRBD1. The CDR3 length is 16 residues. Germline-derived CDR1 and CDR2 are SGHDT and YYEEEE. The V segment lost 4 bases and the J segment 2 bases; nucleotides outside the gene matches: 6. CDR3 in amino acids: CASSRWTGVNTGELFF. The CDR3 nucleotides read TGTGCCAGCAGCAGATGGACAGGGGTAAACACCGGGGAGCTGTTTTTT.

This clone was observed a handful of times. This chain links TRBV5-6 with TRBJ1-5, with D maybe TRBD1 (6 bases). Germline loops: CDR1 SGHDT, CDR2 YYEEEE. Trimming pared 4 bases from V and 4 bases from J, leaving 15 bases between. The CDR3 contains 15 residues. The DNA of the CDR3 is TGTGCCAGCAGCCTGTACAGGGAGAGAAATCAGCCCCAGCATTTT. This encodes CASSLYRERNQPQHF.

The chain joins TRBV5-1 to TRBJ2-5, with 10 nucleotides matching TRBD2. J was trimmed by 0 bases and V by 1 base; bases with no gene match: 0. This CDR3 has 15 residues. The V gene's germline CDR1 is SGHRS and CDR2 YFSETQ. CDR3 in amino acids: CASSLTSGDQETQYF. CDR3 DNA sequence: TGCGCCAGCAGCTTGACTAGCGGGGACCAAGAGACCCAGTACTTC.

This clone was observed a single time. Here the CDR3 reads CASSLVGGAFTDTQYF. CDR3 nucleotides: TGTGCCAGCAGCTTAGTTGGGGGGGCTTTCACAGATACGCAGTATTTT. The chain combines TRBV7-8 with TRBJ2-3; D is perhaps TRBD2 (7 bases). The CDR3 length is 16 residues. Germline CDR1 reads SGHVS; CDR2 reads FQNEAQ. V lost 1 base, J lost 2 bases, and 13 bases lay in between. Based on the CDR3 plus reference TRBV7-8 and TRBJ2-3, the full variable domain is GAGVSQSPRYKVAKRGQDVALRCDPISGHVSLFWYQQALGQGPEFLTYFQNEAQLDKSGLPSDRFFAERPEGSVSTLKIQRTQQEDSAVYLCASSLVGGAFTDTQYFGPGTRLTVL.

The rearrangement joins TRBV10-2 to TRBJ2-7, with D perhaps matching TRBD2 (7 bases). With 4 bases removed from V and 0 bases from J, the gap between germline ends came to 13 bases. The CDR3 runs to 15 residues. Germline CDR1 and CDR2: WSHSY and SAAADI. CDR3 coding DNA: TGCGCCAGCAGTGGAGGGGGGGGCTTCTCCTACGAGCAGTACTTC. Translation gives CASSGGGGFSYEQYF.

This clone was detected only once. The chain employs TRBV7-3 and TRBJ2-1, with 8 bases lining up with TRBD2. V was pared by 5 bases and J by 9 bases, with 12 bases of the junction left unmatched. CDR1 and CDR2 from the germline V gene are SGHTA and FQGTGA. This CDR3 is built from 15 residues. CDR3: CASSPTGGLAGEQFF. CDR3 bases: TGTGCCAGCAGCCCGACGGGCGGACTAGCCGGTGAGCAGTTCTTC.

In its sample, this clone was seen a few times. V is TRBV30 and J is TRBJ1-5; D possibly corresponds to TRBD1 (5 bases). V lost 2 bases to trimming and J lost 4 bases, with 18 bases between them. The CDR3 loop spans 16 amino acids. Germline V gene data show CDR1 as GTSNPN and CDR2 as SVGIG (reference sequence). CDR3 in DNA: TGTGCCTGGAGTTTTTACTCGGCCCGGGGGAATCAGCCCCAGCATTTT. It codes for CAWSFYSARGNQPQHF.

J is TRBJ1-1 and V is TRBV11-2; perhaps TRBD1 as D (5 bases). CDR3 length equals 15 residues. Looked up from germline, CDR1 is SGHAT and CDR2 is FQNNGV. V was trimmed by 6 bases and J by 0 bases, leaving 14 bases between them. The CDR3, as DNA: TGTGCCAGCAGTTCCAATGGGGGGATGAACACTGAAGCTTTCTTT. It translates to CASSSNGGMNTEAFF. The full variable domain, rest sourced from reference TRBV11-2 and TRBJ1-1, is EAGVAQSPRYKIIEKRQSVAFWCNPISGHATLYWYQQILGQGPKLLIQFQNNGVVDDSQLPKDRFSAERLKGVDSTLKIQPAKLEDSAVYLCASSSNGGMNTEAFFGQGTRLTVV.

The chain joins TRBV19 to TRBJ1-2; TRBD1 matches at 7 bases. Per germline, CDR1 LNHDA and CDR2 SQIVND (reference sequence). The CDR3 has 14 residues. Germline trimming cut 7 bases from V and 5 bases from J; bases unmatched to any gene: 10. The CDR3 bases are TGTGCCAGTACCCCAGGGGGAAATCGTTATGGCTACACCTTC. It encodes CASTPGGNRYGYTF. The whole variable domain, filled in from reference TRBV19 and TRBJ1-2, reads DGGITQSPKYLFRKEGQNVTLSCEQNLNHDAMYWYRQDPGQGLRLIYYSQIVNDFQKGDIAEGYSVSREKKESFPLTVTSAQKNPTAFYLCASTPGGNRYGYTFGSGTRLTVV.

The CDR3 loop is CASSLKVGLAVSYEQYF. CDR3 DNA sequence: TGTGCCAGCAGCTTAAAAGTTGGACTAGCGGTCTCCTACGAGCAGTACTTC. The rearrangement links TRBV7-2 to TRBJ2-7; 10 bases are shared with TRBD2. The CDR3 length is 17 residues. Germline V lookup: CDR1 SGHTA, CDR2 FQGNSA. Losses at the gene ends were 2 bases for V and 0 bases for J; bases not matched to a gene: 7.

The chain couples TRBV3-1 (or the pseudogene TRBV3-2) to TRBJ1-5; the D gene is possibly TRBD1 (5 bases). Germline CDR1 and CDR2: LGHDT and YNNKEL (reference sequence). The V and J ends lost 4 bases and 8 bases respectively, with 9 bases between them. CDR3 length: 12 residues. In nucleotides, the CDR3 is TGTGCCAGCAGCCGGGTAGGGGAGCCCCAGCATTTT. It translates to CASSRVGEPQHF.

The genes are TRBV7-4 and TRBJ2-1; 14 nucleotides match TRBD2. Germline V gene lookup returns CDR1 SGHVT and CDR2 SQSDAQ. V was clipped by 5 bases and J by 3 bases; unmatched bases: 15. The CDR3 covers 20 residues. CDR3 sequence reads: CASSQIATGTSGRLYNEQFF. CDR3 DNA sequence: TGTGCCAGCAGCCAAATAGCAACCGGGACTAGCGGGAGACTCTACAATGAGCAGTTCTTC.

This chain joins TRBV5-1 and TRBJ1-3; D call uncertain. Between the trimmed V and J ends, which lost 2 bases and 2 bases, there was a span of 5 bases. Germline V gene sequence: CDR1 SGHRS, CDR2 YFSETQ. This CDR3 is 13 amino acids long. The chain's CDR3 is CASSFTAGNTIYF. CDR3 sequence (DNA): TGCGCCAGCAGCTTTACGGCTGGAAACACCATATATTTT.

The chain joins TRBV27 to TRBJ2-7; TRBD1 matches at 9 bases. The ends lost 8 bases at V and 3 bases at J; junction bases unmatched: 11. The germline V gene has CDR1 MNHEY and CDR2 SMNVEV (reference sequence). The CDR3 runs to 15 residues. The CDR3 here is CASGRGQGGSYEQYF. DNA of the CDR3: TGTGCCAGCGGGCGGGGACAGGGAGGTAGCTACGAGCAGTACTTC.

This chain links TRBV30 with TRBJ1-1; D not certain. The CDR3 is made up of 13 amino acids. Germline assignment: CDR1 GTSNPN and CDR2 SVGIG (reference sequence). The V end was cut by 0 bases, the J end by 0 bases, with 5 bases between. CDR3 sequence reads: CAWSVHLNTEAFF. In DNA, the CDR3 is TGTGCCTGGAGTGTACACCTGAACACTGAAGCTTTCTTT.

This CDR3 is CASSPSTSGINNEQYF. CDR3 DNA: TGTGCCAGCAGCCCCTCGACTAGCGGGATCAATAACGAGCAGTACTTC. This chain uses TRBV7-6 with TRBJ2-7; 11 bases are shared with TRBD2. Trimming took 5 bases from V and 5 from J; bases not matched to a gene: 11. The CDR3 spans 16 residues. Per germline, CDR1 SGHVS and CDR2 FNYEAQ.

The chain carries TRBV7-9 and TRBJ2-5, with TRBD2 matching over 15 bases. The germline CDR1 and CDR2 sequences are SEHNR and FQNEAQ (reference sequence). This CDR3 has 18 amino acids. V was clipped by 5 bases and J by 5 bases; unmatched bases: 12. The CDR3 nucleotides read TGTGCCAGCAGCCTCGGGACTAGCGGGGGGTCGTTTCAGGAGACCCAGTACTTC. Residues: CASSLGTSGGSFQETQYF.

The chain combines TRBV5-6 with TRBJ2-1; 7 bases match TRBD1. The trim removed 2 bases at V and 8 bases at J, leaving 4 bases unmatched. CDR3 length: 13 residues. Germline V gives CDR1 SGHDT, CDR2 YYEEEE. In DNA form, the CDR3 reads TGTGCCAGCAGCTTAGACAGGGTGGATGAGCAGTTCTTC. Its translation is CASSLDRVDEQFF.

The sample holds a few counts of this clone. The chain has TRBV7-2 and TRBJ1-5, with 10 positions matching TRBD1. CDR3 length equals 15 residues. Germline V gene data show CDR1 as SGHTA and CDR2 as FQGNSA. V lost 6 bases, J lost 6 bases, and 8 bases stayed unmatched. The CDR3 region has the DNA TGTGCCAGCAGTACGCGACAGGGGGCCGGTCAGCCCCAGCATTTT. Residues: CASSTRQGAGQPQHF.

This clone has more than one count but fewer than ten. The chain links TRBV5-6 to TRBJ2-2; 12 nucleotides agree with TRBD2. CDR3 length equals 16 residues. Losses at the gene ends were 0 bases for V and 5 bases for J; bases not matched to a gene: 2. CDR1 is SGHDT and CDR2 is YYEEEE in the germline V gene. CDR3: CASSLVLAGGTGELFF. In DNA form, the CDR3 reads TGTGCCAGCAGCTTGGTACTAGCGGGAGGAACCGGGGAGCTGTTTTTT.

The chain is built from TRBV9 and TRBJ2-3; possible D gene TRBD2, 5 bases. The CDR3 covers 14 residues. The V end was cut by 1 base, the J end by 5 bases, with 11 bases between. The germline gives CDR1 SGDLS, CDR2 YYNGEE. In DNA form, the CDR3 reads TGTGCCAGCAGCGTAACCGGGAAGGAAGATACGCAGTATTTT. Translated: CASSVTGKEDTQYF.

CDR3 nucleotides: TGTGCCAGCAGCCAAGATTGGGGCAGATCCTACGAGCAGTACTTC. It specifies CASSQDWGRSYEQYF. This sequence joins TRBV14 and TRBJ2-7; D possibly corresponds to TRBD1 (5 bases). With 0 bases removed from V and 1 base from J, the gap between germline ends came to 10 bases. Germline CDR1 and CDR2: SGHDN and FVKESK. This CDR3 comprises 15 residues.

The gene calls are TRBV20-1 and TRBJ1-2; D is undetermined. The V gene lost 3 bases and the J gene lost 5 bases, with 4 bases spanning the gap. Looked up from germline, CDR1 is DFQATT and CDR2 is SNEGSKA (reference sequence). This CDR3 region has 10 residues. CDR3 protein: CSARAYGYTF. The DNA for the CDR3 is TGCAGTGCTAGGGCATATGGCTACACCTTC.

This sequence joins TRBV7-9 and TRBJ1-4; tentative D call: TRBD1 (6 bases). This CDR3 is 13 amino acids long. Germline V lookup: CDR1 SEHNR, CDR2 FQNEAQ (reference sequence). The germline V and J ends were trimmed by 8 bases and 7 bases, with 14 bases remaining between them. Here the CDR3 DNA reads TGTGCCAGCCGTGGAGGGGGGGCTGAAAAACTGTTTTTT. Translating gives CASRGGGAEKLFF.

J is TRBJ1-2 and V is TRBV23-1; no clear D gene. TRBV23-1 falls under the ORF class, with uncertain function. This CDR3 comprises 17 residues. Trimming took off 2 bases at V and 2 bases at J, with 18 bases between the two ends. CDR3 in DNA: TGCGCCAGCAGTCAAAACCAGGACGGAGGTGAGAACTATGGCTACACCTTC. Encoded protein: CASSQNQDGGENYGYTF.

The V and J genes are TRBV21-1 and TRBJ2-7; TRBD2 is the table's D call, not checked against the DNA. TRBV21-1 is listed as a pseudogene. This CDR3 contains 19 residues. CDR3 sequence (DNA): TGTGCCAGCAGCAAGTCCGAGGGCCTTATTCCTCATATGGATTACGAGCAGTACTTC. Its translation: CASSKSEGLIPHMDYEQYF.

V is TRBV7-8 and J is TRBJ2-5; 13 bases align to TRBD2. This CDR3 is 16 amino acids long. V shed 5 bases, J shed 5 bases, and the junction held 8 bases outside the gene matches. Germline CDR1 is SGHVS and CDR2 is FQNEAQ. The CDR3 DNA follows: TGTGCCAGCAGCCTTACTAGCGGGAGGGCCAGCGAGACCCAGTACTTC. Translating it yields CASSLTSGRASETQYF.

Turning to this clone: The same CDR3 arises from other DNA sequences in this sample as well. V gene TRBV30 combines with J gene TRBJ1-3; D ambiguous. Germline V lookup: CDR1 GTSNPN, CDR2 SVGIG (reference sequence). V shed 1 base and J shed 0 bases, with 4 bases lying between them. The CDR3 covers 13 residues. The CDR3 nucleotides read TGTGCCTGGAGTGCGGTCTCTGGAAACACCATATATTTT. Its protein is CAWSAVSGNTIYF.

This chain uses TRBV30 with TRBJ2-7, with 7 bases aligning to TRBD1. V shed 5 bases and J 5 bases; nucleotides not matched to a gene: 9. The CDR3 spans 13 residues. Per the germline V gene, CDR1 is GTSNPN and CDR2 is SVGIG (reference sequence). The CDR3 region has the DNA TGTGCCTGGCAAAAGGGACAGAACAACGAGCAGTACTTC. It encodes CAWQKGQNNEQYF.

This clone was counted once. In nucleotides, the CDR3 is TGCGCCAGCAGCCAACCTAGACAGGGGCATCGTGGCTACACCTTC. Encoded protein: CASSQPRQGHRGYTF. The genes are TRBV4-1 and TRBJ1-2, with 8 positions matching TRBD1. In germline, CDR1 is MGHRA, CDR2 YSYEKL. J was trimmed by 7 bases and V by 2 bases; bases with no gene match: 9. The CDR3 runs to 15 residues.

The V call is TRBV28, the J call TRBJ2-7, with D possibly being TRBD1 (6 bases). Germline V lookup: CDR1 MDHEN, CDR2 SYDVKM. The CDR3 is made up of 13 amino acids. The V and J ends lost 4 bases and 3 bases respectively, with 10 bases between them. In DNA form, the CDR3 reads TGTGCCAGCAGTTCCTACAGGGTCTACGAGCAGTACTTC. The encoded protein is CASSSYRVYEQYF.